These T cell receptor beta chains were read from a single sample in a study of immune characterization of retroperitoneal liposarcoma. TCRdb redid the calling of the PCR reads with MiXCR, one entry per CDR3 protein. The sample yields thousands of distinct CDR3 sequences, approximately 39% seen once. Input material: tumor tissue. These receptors all stem from a male donor with retroperitoneal liposarcoma. Each CDR3 is given with its conserved first and last residue. A D gene is named only where the DNA matches it firmly. Only some rows state a clone size, as once, few, many or a class for expanded clones.

v_call	cdr3_length	d_call	clone_size	j_call	cdr3_aa	cdr3_nt
TRBV6-6	16	TRBD2	few	TRBJ2-5	CASRLLAGGADATQYF	TGTGCCAGCAGGCTCCTAGCGGGAGGGGCTGATGCGACCCAGTACTTC
TRBV12-3/TRBV12-4	13	NA	NA	TRBJ2-1	CASSVGDWETQFF	TGTGCCAGCAGCGTGGGAGATTGGGAGACCCAGTTCTTC
TRBV6-1	17	TRBD2	NA	TRBJ2-7	CASSLGLAGGPGNEQYF	TGTGCCAGCAGTTTGGGACTAGCGGGGGGGCCGGGGAATGAGCAGTACTTC
TRBV6-1	15	NA	medium-sized	TRBJ2-5	CASRVDRSVSNEQYF	TGTGCCAGCAGGGTGGACAGATCTGTTTCAAATGAGCAGTACTTC
TRBV4-3	14	TRBD2	NA	TRBJ2-7	CASREVSGGYEQYF	TGCGCCAGCAGGGAGGTTAGCGGGGGCTACGAGCAGTACTTC
TRBV6-5	14	NA	NA	TRBJ1-5	CASRGRNSNQPQHF	TGTGCCAGCAGGGGACGGAATAGCAATCAGCCCCAGCATTTT
TRBV6-1	17	NA	medium-sized	TRBJ2-7	CASSEGAGGSSYNEQYF	TGTGCCAGCAGTGAAGGAGCAGGGGGGAGCTCCTACAATGAGCAGTACTTC
TRBV6-4	14	NA	NA	TRBJ2-6	CASSNRFGANVLTF	TGTGCCAGCAGCAACAGGTTTGGGGCCAACGTCCTGACTTTC
TRBV27	16	TRBD1	NA	TRBJ2-1	CASSFTRQGRTYEQFF	TGTGCCAGCAGTTTTACTAGACAGGGGAGGACCTACGAGCAGTTCTTC
TRBV12-3/TRBV12-4	13	NA	NA	TRBJ1-1	CASSLKGLGEAFF	TGTGCCAGCAGTTTGAAGGGGCTGGGTGAAGCTTTCTTT
TRBV6-1	15	TRBD1	NA	TRBJ2-5	CASSTRQGGYNEQYF	TGTGCCAGCAGTACTCGACAGGGGGGCTACAATGAGCAGTACTTC
TRBV6-1	13	NA	few	TRBJ2-1	CASRVRGEGEQFF	TGTGCCAGCAGGGTCAGGGGGGAAGGTGAGCAGTTCTTC
TRBV6-8	15	NA	NA	TRBJ2-3	CASSYSGRDTDTQYF	TGTGCCAGCAGTTACTCTGGCAGGGACACAGATACGCAGTATTTT
TRBV6-1	16	TRBD1	medium-sized	TRBJ2-5	CASSDPRDRGEETQYF	TGTGCCAGCAGTGACCCGAGGGACAGGGGGGAAGAGACCCAGTACTTC
TRBV6-8	15	NA	NA	TRBJ2-3	CASRSVGSYTDTQYF	TGTGCCAGCAGATCTGTGGGGAGTTACACAGATACGCAGTATTTT
TRBV12-3/TRBV12-4	11	TRBD2	large	TRBJ2-1	CASSFGTTPFF	TGTGCCAGCAGTTTCGGGACTACCCCCTTCTTC
TRBV10-2	15	NA	few	TRBJ2-2	CASSDTGAGAGELFF	TGCGCCAGCAGTGATACGGGGGCGGGAGCCGGGGAGCTGTTTTTT
TRBV6-1	12	NA	medium-sized	TRBJ2-7	CASSLVGNEQYF	TGTGCCAGCAGTCTCGTGGGCAATGAGCAGTACTTC
TRBV6-1	16	TRBD2	NA	TRBJ2-2	CASSPTSGAYTGELFF	TGTGCCAGCAGTCCCACTAGCGGGGCATACACCGGGGAGCTGTTTTTT
TRBV6-1	16	NA	medium-sized	TRBJ2-3	CASRGVGTPNTDTQYF	TGTGCCAGCAGGGGGGTTGGGACGCCGAACACAGATACGCAGTATTTT
TRBV12-3/TRBV12-4	18	NA	few	TRBJ2-1	CASSLGRPGTLPLYEQFF	TGTGCCAGCAGTTTAGGACGGCCGGGTACACTCCCCCTCTACGAGCAGTTCTTC
TRBV14	15	TRBD1	NA	TRBJ2-1	CASSQLGRGYNEQFF	TGTGCCAGCAGCCAACTTGGCAGGGGGTACAATGAGCAGTTCTTC
TRBV6-1	15	TRBD1	NA	TRBJ2-1	CASSTRQGGYNEQFF	TGTGCCAGCAGTACTCGACAGGGGGGCTACAATGAGCAGTTCTTC
TRBV12-3/TRBV12-4	13	NA	few	TRBJ1-5	CASSLTEHQPQHF	TGTGCCAGCAGTTTGACTGAACATCAGCCCCAGCATTTT
TRBV27	14	NA	NA	TRBJ2-1	CASRSLRGYNEQFF	TGTGCCAGCAGGAGTTTACGCGGGTACAATGAGCAGTTCTTC
TRBV6-9	15	NA	NA	TRBJ2-7	CASRLSARSYNEQYF	TGTGCCAGCAGACTTAGCGCCCGATCCTACAATGAGCAGTACTTC
TRBV6-1	11	NA	NA	TRBJ1-5	CASNSNQPQHF	TGTGCCAGCAACAGCAATCAGCCCCAGCATTTT
TRBV6-1	19	TRBD1	large	TRBJ2-3	CASSSLTVPGGLSTDTQYF	TGTGCCAGCAGTTCTCTGACAGTCCCAGGGGGTCTTAGCACAGATACGCAGTATTTT
TRBV12-3/TRBV12-4	15	NA	few	TRBJ1-5	CASRSTKWGNQPQHF	TGTGCCAGCAGATCGACCAAGTGGGGCAATCAGCCCCAGCATTTT
TRBV7-3	15	NA	NA	TRBJ2-5	CASSSTLSDQETQYF	TGTGCCAGCAGCTCTACTCTCAGCGACCAAGAGACCCAGTACTTC
TRBV6-4	16	NA	NA	TRBJ2-7	CASSDSSGTGHNEQYF	TGTGCCAGCAGTGACTCATCCGGGACTGGCCACAATGAGCAGTACTTC
TRBV7-3	14	TRBD2	NA	TRBJ2-1	CASSPGTSLETQFF	TGTGCCAGCAGCCCCGGGACTAGTCTTGAGACCCAGTTCTTC
TRBV11-3	15	TRBD2	NA	TRBJ2-4	CASSLLLAGGNEQYF	TGTGCCAGCAGCTTACTGCTAGCGGGAGGAAATGAGCAGTACTTC
TRBV10-2	18	TRBD2	few	TRBJ2-5	CASRPPGLAGTYQETQYF	TGCGCCAGCAGACCGCCGGGACTAGCGGGGACGTACCAAGAGACCCAGTACTTC
TRBV6-1	16	NA	few	TRBJ1-5	CASSPRALTSNQPQHF	TGTGCCAGCAGTCCCCGGGCCCTTACTAGCAATCAGCCCCAGCATTTT
TRBV11-3	13	NA	NA	TRBJ2-1	CASSLLGYNEQFF	TGTGCCAGCAGCTTACTAGGTTACAATGAGCAGTTCTTC
TRBV6-1	14	NA	NA	TRBJ2-7	CASSVTGARDEQYF	TGTGCCAGCAGTGTTACTGGGGCTCGGGACGAGCAGTACTTC
TRBV27	12	NA	medium-sized	TRBJ2-5	CASSFVGETQYF	TGTGCCAGCAGTTTCGTAGGAGAGACCCAGTACTTC
TRBV27	14	NA	medium-sized	TRBJ2-7	CASTRRVGGYEQYF	TGTGCCAGCACCCGACGGGTAGGTGGCTACGAGCAGTACTTC
TRBV4-2	15	TRBD2	NA	TRBJ2-7	CASSQNTGLATEQYF	TGTGCCAGCAGCCAAAATACGGGACTAGCGACCGAGCAGTACTTC
TRBV6-4	15	TRBD1	NA	TRBJ2-1	CASSDVGTGLDEQFF	TGTGCCAGCAGTGACGTGGGGACAGGTCTCGATGAGCAGTTCTTC
TRBV6-1	12	NA	NA	TRBJ1-2	CASSPGAWGYTF	TGTGCCAGCAGCCCAGGGGCCTGGGGCTACACCTTC
TRBV27	18	NA	NA	TRBJ2-4	CASSLGSGPKGGKNIQYF	TGTGCCAGCAGTTTAGGATCGGGCCCTAAAGGCGGCAAAAACATTCAGTACTTC
TRBV7-6	15	NA	few	TRBJ1-6	CASSLGGRQNSPLHF	TGTGCCAGCAGCTTAGGTGGCAGACAGAATTCACCCCTCCACTTT
TRBV6-1	12	NA	few	TRBJ2-1	CASTRTGDEQFF	TGTGCCAGCACCAGGACCGGAGATGAGCAGTTCTTC
TRBV6-4	11	NA	once	TRBJ2-1	CASSDGSAPFF	TGTGCCAGCAGTGATGGAAGTGCCCCGTTCTTC
TRBV7-2	16	NA	medium-sized	TRBJ2-1	CASSYRGAGAKNIQFF	TGTGCCAGCAGCTACCGCGGGGCCGGAGCCAAAAACATTCAGTTCTTC
TRBV28	14	NA	NA	TRBJ1-4	CASRGGGLFEKLFF	TGTGCCAGCAGAGGAGGGGGGCTTTTTGAAAAACTGTTTTTT
TRBV7-2	18	TRBD2	NA	TRBJ2-3	CASSLFGLAGGNEDTQYF	TGTGCCAGCAGCTTATTTGGACTAGCGGGGGGTAATGAGGATACGCAGTATTTT
TRBV11-3	14	NA	NA	TRBJ2-7	CASRPTGSKYEQYF	TGTGCCAGCCGACCAACAGGGTCGAAGTACGAGCAGTACTTC